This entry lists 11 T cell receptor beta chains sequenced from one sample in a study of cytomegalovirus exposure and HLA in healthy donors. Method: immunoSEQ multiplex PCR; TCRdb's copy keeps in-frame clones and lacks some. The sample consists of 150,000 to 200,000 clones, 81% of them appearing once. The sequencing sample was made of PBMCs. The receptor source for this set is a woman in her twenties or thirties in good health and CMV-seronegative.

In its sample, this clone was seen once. CDR3 residues: CASSSKTSGADTQYF. In DNA form, the CDR3 reads TGTGCCAGCAGCTCAAAGACTAGCGGGGCAGATACGCAGTATTTT. This chain uses TRBV6-5 with TRBJ2-3; TRBD2 aligns across 11 bases. With V trimmed by 6 bases and J by 4 bases, 6 bases remained unmatched. Germline CDR1 MNHEY, CDR2 SVGAGI. The CDR3 spans 15 residues.

The CDR3 DNA reads as TGTGCCACCTACAGGACAACTAATGAAAAACTGTTTTTT. The encoded protein is CATYRTTNEKLFF. J is TRBJ1-4 and V is TRBV6-1, with D possibly TRBD1 on 5 matching bases. Germline V gives CDR1 MNHNS, CDR2 SASEGT. V gave up 10 bases and J gave up 0 bases, with 9 bases separating them. The CDR3 loop spans 13 amino acids.

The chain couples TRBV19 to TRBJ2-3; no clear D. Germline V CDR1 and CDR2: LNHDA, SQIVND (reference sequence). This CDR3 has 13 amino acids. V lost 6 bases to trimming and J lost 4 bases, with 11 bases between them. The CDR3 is CASRAIPADTQYF. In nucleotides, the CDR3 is TGTGCCAGTAGAGCCATTCCTGCAGATACGCAGTATTTT. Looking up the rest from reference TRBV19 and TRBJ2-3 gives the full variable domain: DGGITQSPKYLFRKEGQNVTLSCEQNLNHDAMYWYRQDPGQGLRLIYYSQIVNDFQKGDIAEGYSVSREKKESFPLTVTSAQKNPTAFYLCASRAIPADTQYFGPGTRLTVL.

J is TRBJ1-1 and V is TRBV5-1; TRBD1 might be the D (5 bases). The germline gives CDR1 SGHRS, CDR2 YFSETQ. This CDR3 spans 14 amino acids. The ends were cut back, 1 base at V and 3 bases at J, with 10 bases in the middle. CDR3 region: CASSLKGIDTEAFF. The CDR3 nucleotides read TGCGCCAGCAGCTTGAAGGGGATAGACACTGAAGCTTTCTTT.

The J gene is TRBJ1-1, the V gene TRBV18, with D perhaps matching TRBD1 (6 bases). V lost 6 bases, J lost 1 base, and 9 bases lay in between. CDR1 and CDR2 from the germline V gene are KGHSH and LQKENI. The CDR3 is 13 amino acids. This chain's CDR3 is CASSRQENTEAFF. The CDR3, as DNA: TGTGCCAGCTCCCGACAGGAGAACACTGAAGCTTTCTTT.

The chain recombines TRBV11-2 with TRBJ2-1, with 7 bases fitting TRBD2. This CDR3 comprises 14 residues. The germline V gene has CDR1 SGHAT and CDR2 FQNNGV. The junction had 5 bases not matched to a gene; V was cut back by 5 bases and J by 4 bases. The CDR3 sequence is CASSVRLAYNEQFF. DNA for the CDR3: TGTGCCAGCAGCGTCCGACTAGCTTACAATGAGCAGTTCTTC.

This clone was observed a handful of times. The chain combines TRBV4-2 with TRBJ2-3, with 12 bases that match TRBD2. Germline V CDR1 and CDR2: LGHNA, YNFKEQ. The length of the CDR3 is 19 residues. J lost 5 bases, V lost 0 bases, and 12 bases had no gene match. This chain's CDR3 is CASSQEPRPTGLAGDTQYF. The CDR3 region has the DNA TGTGCCAGCAGCCAAGAACCACGGCCCACGGGACTAGCGGGAGATACGCAGTATTTT.

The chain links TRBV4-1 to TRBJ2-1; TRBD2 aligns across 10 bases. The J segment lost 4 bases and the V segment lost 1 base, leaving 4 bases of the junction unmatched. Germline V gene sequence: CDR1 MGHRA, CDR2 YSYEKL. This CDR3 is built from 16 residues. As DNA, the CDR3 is TGCGCCAGCAGCCAAGTCAGGACTAGCGGTTACAATGAGCAGTTCTTC. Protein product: CASSQVRTSGYNEQFF.

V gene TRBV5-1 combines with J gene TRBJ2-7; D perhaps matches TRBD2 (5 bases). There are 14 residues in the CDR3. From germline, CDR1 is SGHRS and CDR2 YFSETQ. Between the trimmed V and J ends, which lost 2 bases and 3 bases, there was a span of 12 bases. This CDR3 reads CASSFGMGDYEQYF. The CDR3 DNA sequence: TGCGCCAGCAGCTTTGGTATGGGAGACTACGAGCAGTACTTC.

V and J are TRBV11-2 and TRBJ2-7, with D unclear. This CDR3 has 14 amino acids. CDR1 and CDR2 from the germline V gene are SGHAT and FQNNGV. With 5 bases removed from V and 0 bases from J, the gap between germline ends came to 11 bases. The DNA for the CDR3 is TGTGCCAGCAGCCCTCAAGAGAGCTCCTACGAGCAGTACTTC. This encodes CASSPQESSYEQYF. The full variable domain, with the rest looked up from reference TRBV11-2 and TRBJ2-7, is EAGVAQSPRYKIIEKRQSVAFWCNPISGHATLYWYQQILGQGPKLLIQFQNNGVVDDSQLPKDRFSAERLKGVDSTLKIQPAKLEDSAVYLCASSPQESSYEQYFGPGTRLTVT.

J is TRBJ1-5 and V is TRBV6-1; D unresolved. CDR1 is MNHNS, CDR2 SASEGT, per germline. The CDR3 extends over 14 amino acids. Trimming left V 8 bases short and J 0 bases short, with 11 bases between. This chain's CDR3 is CASLRDNSNQPQHF. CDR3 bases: TGTGCCAGCTTGAGAGATAATAGCAATCAGCCCCAGCATTTT.